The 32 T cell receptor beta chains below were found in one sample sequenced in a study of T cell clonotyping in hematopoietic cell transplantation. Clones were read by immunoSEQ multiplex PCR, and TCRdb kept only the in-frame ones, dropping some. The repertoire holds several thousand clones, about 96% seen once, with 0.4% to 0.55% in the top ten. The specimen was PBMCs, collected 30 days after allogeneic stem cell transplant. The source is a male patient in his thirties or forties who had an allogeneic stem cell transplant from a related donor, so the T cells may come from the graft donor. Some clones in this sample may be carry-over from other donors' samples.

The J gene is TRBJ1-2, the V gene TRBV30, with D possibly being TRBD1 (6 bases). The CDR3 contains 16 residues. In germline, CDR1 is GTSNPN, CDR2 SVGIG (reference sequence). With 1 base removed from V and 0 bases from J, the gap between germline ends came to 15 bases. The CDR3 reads CAWSGTGRLSNYGYTF. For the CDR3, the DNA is TGTGCCTGGAGTGGAACAGGGCGGTTATCTAACTATGGCTACACCTTC.

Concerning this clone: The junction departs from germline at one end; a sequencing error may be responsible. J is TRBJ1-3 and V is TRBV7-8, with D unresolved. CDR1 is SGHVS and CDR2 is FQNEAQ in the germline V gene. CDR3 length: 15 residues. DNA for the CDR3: TGTGCCAGCAGATTAGACCTGAGCTCTGGAAACACCATATATTTT. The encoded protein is CASRLDLSSGNTIYF.

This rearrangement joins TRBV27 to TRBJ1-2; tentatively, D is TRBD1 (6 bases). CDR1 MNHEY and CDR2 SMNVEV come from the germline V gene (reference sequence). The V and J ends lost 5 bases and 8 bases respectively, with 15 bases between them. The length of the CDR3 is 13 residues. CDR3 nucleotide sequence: TGTGCCAGCAGTCCCGGGGGCGGGCGAGGCTACACCTTC. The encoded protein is CASSPGGGRGYTF.

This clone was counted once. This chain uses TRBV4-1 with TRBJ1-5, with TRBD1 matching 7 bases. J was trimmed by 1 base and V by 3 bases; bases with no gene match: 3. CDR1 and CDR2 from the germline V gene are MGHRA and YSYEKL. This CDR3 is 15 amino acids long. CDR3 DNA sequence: TGCGCCAGCAGCCAGGGGACAGAAAGCAATCAGCCCCAGCATTTT. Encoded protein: CASSQGTESNQPQHF.

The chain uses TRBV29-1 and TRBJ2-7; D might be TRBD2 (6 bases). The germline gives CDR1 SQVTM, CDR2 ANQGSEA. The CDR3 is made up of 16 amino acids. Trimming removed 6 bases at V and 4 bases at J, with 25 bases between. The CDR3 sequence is CSVDGLAGGKPYEQYF. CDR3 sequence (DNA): TGCAGCGTCGACGGACTTGCCGGGGGAAAGCCGTACGAGCAGTACTTC.

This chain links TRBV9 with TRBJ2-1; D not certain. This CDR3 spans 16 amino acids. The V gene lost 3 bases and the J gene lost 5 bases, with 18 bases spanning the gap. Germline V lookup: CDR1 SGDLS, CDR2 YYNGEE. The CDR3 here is CASSASPASPDNEQFF. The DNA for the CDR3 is TGTGCCAGCAGCGCCTCCCCCGCTTCCCCGGACAATGAGCAGTTCTTC. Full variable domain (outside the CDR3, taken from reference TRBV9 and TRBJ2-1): DSGVTQTPKHLITATGQRVTLRCSPRSGDLSVYWYQQSLDQGLQFLIQYYNGEERAKGNILERFSAQQFPDLHSELNLSSLELGDSALYFCASSASPASPDNEQFFGPGTRLTVL.

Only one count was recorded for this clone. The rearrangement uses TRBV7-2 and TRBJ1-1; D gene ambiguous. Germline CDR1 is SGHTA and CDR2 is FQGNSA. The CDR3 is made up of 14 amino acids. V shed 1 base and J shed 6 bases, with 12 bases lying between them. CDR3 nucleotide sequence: TGTGCCAGCAGCTTAGAGGACGGCACGGCTGAAGCTTTCTTT. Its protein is CASSLEDGTAEAFF.

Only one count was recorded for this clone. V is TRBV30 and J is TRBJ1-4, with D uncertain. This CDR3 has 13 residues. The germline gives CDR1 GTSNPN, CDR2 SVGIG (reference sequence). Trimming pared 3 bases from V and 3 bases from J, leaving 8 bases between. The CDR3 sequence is CAWRWAPNEKLFF. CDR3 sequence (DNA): TGTGCCTGGAGGTGGGCTCCTAATGAAAAACTGTTTTTT.

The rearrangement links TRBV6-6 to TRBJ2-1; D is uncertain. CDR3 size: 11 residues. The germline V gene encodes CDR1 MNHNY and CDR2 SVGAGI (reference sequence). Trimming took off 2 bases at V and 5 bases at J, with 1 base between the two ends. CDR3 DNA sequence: TGTGCCAGCAGTTACCACAATGAGCAGTTCTTC. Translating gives CASSYHNEQFF.

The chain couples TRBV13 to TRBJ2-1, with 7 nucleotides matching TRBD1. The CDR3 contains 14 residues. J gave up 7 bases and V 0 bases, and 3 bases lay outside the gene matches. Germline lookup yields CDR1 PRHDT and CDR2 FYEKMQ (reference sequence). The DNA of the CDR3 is TGTGCCAGCAGCTTAGGGAGGGGGCGGAATGAGCAGTTCTTC. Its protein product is CASSLGRGRNEQFF.

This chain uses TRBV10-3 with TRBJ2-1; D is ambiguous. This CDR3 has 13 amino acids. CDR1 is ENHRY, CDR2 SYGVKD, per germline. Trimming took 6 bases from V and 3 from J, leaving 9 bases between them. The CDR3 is CAIRDPVYNEQFF. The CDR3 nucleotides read TGTGCCATCAGGGACCCAGTCTACAATGAGCAGTTCTTC.

The CDR3 nucleotides read TGCAGCGTTGAACTAGGCCCCCCCGGCTACACCTTC. Its translation is CSVELGPPGYTF. The rearrangement links TRBV29-1 to TRBJ1-2; D is unclear. The CDR3 is 12 amino acids. V lost 2 bases, J lost 8 bases, and 12 bases lay in between. Germline-derived CDR1 and CDR2 are SQVTM and ANQGSEA.

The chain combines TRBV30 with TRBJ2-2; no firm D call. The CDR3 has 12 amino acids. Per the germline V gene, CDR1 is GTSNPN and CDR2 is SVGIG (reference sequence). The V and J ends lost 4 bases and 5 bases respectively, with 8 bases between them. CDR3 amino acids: CAWNPLTGELFF. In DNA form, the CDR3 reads TGTGCCTGGAACCCCCTAACCGGGGAGCTGTTTTTT.

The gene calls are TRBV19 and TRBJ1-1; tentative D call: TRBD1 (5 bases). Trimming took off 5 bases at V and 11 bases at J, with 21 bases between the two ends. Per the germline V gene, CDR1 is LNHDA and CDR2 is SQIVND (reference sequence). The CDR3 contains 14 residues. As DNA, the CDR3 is TGTGCCAGTAGTCAGTACCCGTTGGGGCGAGGGGCTTTCTTT. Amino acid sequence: CASSQYPLGRGAFF. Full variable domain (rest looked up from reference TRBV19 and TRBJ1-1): DGGITQSPKYLFRKEGQNVTLSCEQNLNHDAMYWYRQDPGQGLRLIYYSQIVNDFQKGDIAEGYSVSREKKESFPLTVTSAQKNPTAFYLCASSQYPLGRGAFFGQGTRLTVV.

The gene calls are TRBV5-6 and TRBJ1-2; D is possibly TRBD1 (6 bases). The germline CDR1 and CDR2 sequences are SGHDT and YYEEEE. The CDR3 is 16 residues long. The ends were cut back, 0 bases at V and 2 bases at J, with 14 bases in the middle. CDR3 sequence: CASSLGWTASNYGYTF. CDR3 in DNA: TGTGCCAGCAGCTTGGGCTGGACAGCGTCAAACTATGGCTACACCTTC.

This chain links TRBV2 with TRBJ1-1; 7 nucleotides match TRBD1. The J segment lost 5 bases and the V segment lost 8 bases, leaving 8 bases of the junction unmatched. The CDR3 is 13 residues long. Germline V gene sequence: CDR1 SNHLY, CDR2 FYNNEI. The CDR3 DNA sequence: TGTGCCAGCGTAACAGGGGCTCCTACTGAAGCTTTCTTT. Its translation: CASVTGAPTEAFF.

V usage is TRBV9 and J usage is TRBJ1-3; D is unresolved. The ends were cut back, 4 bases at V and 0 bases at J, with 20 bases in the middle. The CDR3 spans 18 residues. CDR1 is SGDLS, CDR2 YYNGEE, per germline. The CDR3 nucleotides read TGTGCCAGCAGCCCCGCCCGGGGTCGGGCTGGCTCTGGAAACACCATATATTTT. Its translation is CASSPARGRAGSGNTIYF.

The CDR3 protein is CASSLIRDSRTGELFF. The CDR3 bases are TGTGCCAGCAGTTTAATCAGGGACTCTAGGACCGGGGAGCTGTTTTTT. The chain carries TRBV28 and TRBJ2-2; perhaps TRBD2 as D (6 bases). CDR1 MDHEN and CDR2 SYDVKM come from the germline V gene. The CDR3 length is 16 residues. V was shortened by 2 bases and J by 5 bases, with 15 bases between the two germline ends. The whole variable domain, filled in from reference TRBV28 and TRBJ2-2, reads DVKVTQSSRYLVKRTGEKVFLECVQDMDHENMFWYRQDPGLGLRLIYFSYDVKMKEKGDIPEGYSVSREKKERFSLILESASTNQTSMYLCASSLIRDSRTGELFFGEGSRLTVL.

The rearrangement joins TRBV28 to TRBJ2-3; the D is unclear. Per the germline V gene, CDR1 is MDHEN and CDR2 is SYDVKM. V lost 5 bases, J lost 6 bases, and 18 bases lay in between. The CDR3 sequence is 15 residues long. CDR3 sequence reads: CASSPVGTLDDTQYF. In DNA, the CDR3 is TGTGCCAGCAGTCCTGTCGGAACGCTCGACGATACGCAGTATTTT.

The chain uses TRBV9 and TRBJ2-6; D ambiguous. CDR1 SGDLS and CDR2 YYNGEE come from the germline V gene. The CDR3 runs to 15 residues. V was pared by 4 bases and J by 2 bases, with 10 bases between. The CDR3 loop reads CASSKAQPGANVLTF. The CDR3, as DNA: TGTGCCAGCAGCAAGGCACAGCCTGGGGCCAACGTCCTGACTTTC.

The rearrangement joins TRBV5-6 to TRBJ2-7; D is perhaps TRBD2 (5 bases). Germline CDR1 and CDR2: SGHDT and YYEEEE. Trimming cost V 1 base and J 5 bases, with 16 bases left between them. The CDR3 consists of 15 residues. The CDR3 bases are TGTGCCAGCAGCTTGACCATACTAGGAAAAGACGAGCAGTACTTC. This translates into CASSLTILGKDEQYF.

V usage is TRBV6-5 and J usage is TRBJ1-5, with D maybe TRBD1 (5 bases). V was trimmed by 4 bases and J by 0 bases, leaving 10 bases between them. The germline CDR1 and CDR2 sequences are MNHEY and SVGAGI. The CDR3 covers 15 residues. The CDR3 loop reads CASSSRGYSNQPQHF. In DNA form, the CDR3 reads TGTGCCAGCAGTTCTCGGGGCTATAGCAATCAGCCCCAGCATTTT.

CDR3 coding DNA: TGTGCCAGCAGTTCCGGGACACCTAATCAGCCCCAGCATTTT. Its protein product is CASSSGTPNQPQHF. This chain links TRBV7-2 with TRBJ1-5; a possible D gene is TRBD1 (6 bases). The CDR3 runs to 14 residues. V lost 6 bases to trimming and J lost 4 bases, with 13 bases between them. Germline values: CDR1 SGHTA, CDR2 FQGNSA.

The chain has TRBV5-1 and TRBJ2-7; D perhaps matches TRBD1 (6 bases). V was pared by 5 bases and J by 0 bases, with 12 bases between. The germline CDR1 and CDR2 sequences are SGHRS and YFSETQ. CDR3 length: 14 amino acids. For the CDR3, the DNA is TGCGCCAGCAGACCTGAGACAGGCTCCTACGAGCAGTACTTC. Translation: CASRPETGSYEQYF.

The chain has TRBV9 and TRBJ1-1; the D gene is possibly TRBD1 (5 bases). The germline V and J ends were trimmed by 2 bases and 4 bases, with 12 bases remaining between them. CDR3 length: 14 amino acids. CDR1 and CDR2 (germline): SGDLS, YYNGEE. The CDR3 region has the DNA TGTGCCAGCAGCGTTGGGGGATCGGGCACTGAAGCTTTCTTT. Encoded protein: CASSVGGSGTEAFF.

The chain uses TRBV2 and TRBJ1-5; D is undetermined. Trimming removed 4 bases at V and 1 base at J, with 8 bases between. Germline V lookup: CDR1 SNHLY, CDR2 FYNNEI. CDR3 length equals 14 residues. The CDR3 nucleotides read TGTGCCAGCAGTGCCCTCACCAGCAATCAGCCCCAGCATTTT. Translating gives CASSALTSNQPQHF.

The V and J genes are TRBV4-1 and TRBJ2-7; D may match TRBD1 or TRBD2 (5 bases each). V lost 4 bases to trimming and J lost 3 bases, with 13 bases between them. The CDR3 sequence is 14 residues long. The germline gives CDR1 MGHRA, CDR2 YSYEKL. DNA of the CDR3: TGCGCCAGCAGCCCGGGACCGATAGACTACGAGCAGTACTTC. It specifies CASSPGPIDYEQYF.

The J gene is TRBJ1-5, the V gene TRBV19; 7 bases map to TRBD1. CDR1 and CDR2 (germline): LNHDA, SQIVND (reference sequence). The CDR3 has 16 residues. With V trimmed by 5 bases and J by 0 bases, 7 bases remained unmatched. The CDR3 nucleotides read TGTGCCAGTAGTGATACAGGGGCTATTAGCAATCAGCCCCAGCATTTT. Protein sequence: CASSDTGAISNQPQHF.

CDR3 amino acids: CASSSQRGPYEQYF. The CDR3 nucleotides are TGTGCCAGCAGTTCCCAGCGGGGGCCGTACGAGCAGTACTTC. The chain joins TRBV6-5 to TRBJ2-7; TRBD2 agrees at 8 bases. With V trimmed by 4 bases and J by 4 bases, 6 bases remained unmatched. CDR1 and CDR2 (germline): MNHEY, SVGAGI. This CDR3 is built from 14 residues.

CDR3 in amino acids: CASRKVRGVEAFF. The CDR3 DNA is TGTGCCAGCAGGAAAGTTAGGGGGGTCGAAGCTTTCTTT. The genes are TRBV25-1 and TRBJ1-1; possible D gene TRBD1, 6 bases. Germline loops: CDR1 MGHDK, CDR2 SYGVNS. Trimming pared 6 bases from V and 8 bases from J, leaving 16 bases between. This CDR3 comprises 13 residues.

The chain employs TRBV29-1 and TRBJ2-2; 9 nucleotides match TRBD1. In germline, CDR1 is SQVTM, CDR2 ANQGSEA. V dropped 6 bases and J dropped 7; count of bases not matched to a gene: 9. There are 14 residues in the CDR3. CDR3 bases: TGCAGCGTCCGACAGGGGGGTTTCGGCGGGGAGCTGTTTTTT. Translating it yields CSVRQGGFGGELFF.

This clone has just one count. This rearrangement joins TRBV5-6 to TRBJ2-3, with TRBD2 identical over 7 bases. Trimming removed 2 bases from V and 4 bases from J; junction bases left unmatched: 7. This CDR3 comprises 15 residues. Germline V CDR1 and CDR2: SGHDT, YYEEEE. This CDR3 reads CASSFWGGRADTQYF. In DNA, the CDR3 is TGTGCCAGCAGCTTTTGGGGGGGGAGAGCAGATACGCAGTATTTT. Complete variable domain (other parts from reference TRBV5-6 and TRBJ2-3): DAGVTQSPTHLIKTRGQQVTLRCSPKSGHDTVSWYQQALGQGPQFIFQYYEEEERQRGNFPDRFSGHQFPNYSSELNVNALLLGDSALYLCASSFWGGRADTQYFGPGTRLTVL.